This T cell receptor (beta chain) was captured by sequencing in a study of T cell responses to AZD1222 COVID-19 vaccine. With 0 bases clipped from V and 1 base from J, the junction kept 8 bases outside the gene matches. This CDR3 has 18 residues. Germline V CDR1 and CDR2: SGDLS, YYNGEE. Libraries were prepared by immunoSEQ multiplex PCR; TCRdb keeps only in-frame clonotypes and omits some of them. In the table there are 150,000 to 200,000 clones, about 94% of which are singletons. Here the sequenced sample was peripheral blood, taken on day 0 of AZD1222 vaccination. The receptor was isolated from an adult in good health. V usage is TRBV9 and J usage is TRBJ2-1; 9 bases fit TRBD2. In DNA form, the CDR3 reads TGTGCCAGCAGCGTAGAGGGCGGGAGGGCGTCGTCCTACAATGAGCAGTTCTTC. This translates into CASSVEGGRASSYNEQFF.